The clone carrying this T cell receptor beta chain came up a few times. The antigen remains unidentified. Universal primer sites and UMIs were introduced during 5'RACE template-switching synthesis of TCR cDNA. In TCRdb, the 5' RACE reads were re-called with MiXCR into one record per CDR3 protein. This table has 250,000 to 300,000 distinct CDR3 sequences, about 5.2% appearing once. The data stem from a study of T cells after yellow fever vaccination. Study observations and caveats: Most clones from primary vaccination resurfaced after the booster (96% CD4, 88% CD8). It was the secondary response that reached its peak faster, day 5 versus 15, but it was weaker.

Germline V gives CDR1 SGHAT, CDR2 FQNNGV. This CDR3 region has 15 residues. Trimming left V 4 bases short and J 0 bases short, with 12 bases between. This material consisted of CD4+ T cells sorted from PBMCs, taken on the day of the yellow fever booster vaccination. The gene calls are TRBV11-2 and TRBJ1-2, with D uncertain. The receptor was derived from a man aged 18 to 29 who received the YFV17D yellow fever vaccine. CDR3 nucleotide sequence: TGTGCCAGCAGCTCCCTGGCTTACTCTAACTATGGCTACACCTTC. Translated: CASSSLAYSNYGYTF.